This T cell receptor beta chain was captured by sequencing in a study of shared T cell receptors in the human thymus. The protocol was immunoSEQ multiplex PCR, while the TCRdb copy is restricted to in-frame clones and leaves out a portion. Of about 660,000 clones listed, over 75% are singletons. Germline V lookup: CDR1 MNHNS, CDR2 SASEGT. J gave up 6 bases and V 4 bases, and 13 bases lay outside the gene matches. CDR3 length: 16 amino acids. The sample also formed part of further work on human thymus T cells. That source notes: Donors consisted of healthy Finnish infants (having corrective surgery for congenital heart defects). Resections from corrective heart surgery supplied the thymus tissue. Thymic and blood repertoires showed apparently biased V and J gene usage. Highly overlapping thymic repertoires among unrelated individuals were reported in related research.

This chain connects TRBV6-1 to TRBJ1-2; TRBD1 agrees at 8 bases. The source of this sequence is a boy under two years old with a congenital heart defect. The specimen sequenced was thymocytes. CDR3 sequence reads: CASSVPTGDTFDGYTF. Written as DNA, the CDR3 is TGTGCCAGCAGTGTCCCGACAGGGGACACTTTTGATGGCTACACCTTC.